This T cell receptor (beta chain) emerged from a study of vaccination effects on CD4 cells after COVID-19 (dated by TCRdb to 2021 to 2024). Study-level background: Across the study, the median time from the second dose to post-vaccine sampling was 72 days (range 14 to 241). SARS-CoV-2 spike-specific CD4+ TCR repertoires were compared before and after mRNA vaccination in COVID-19 convalescent patients and in infection-naive vaccine recipients. A total of ten to eleven COVID-19 convalescent patients and a handful of SARS-CoV-2-naive healthy vaccine recipients were included in the full study. The Oncomine TCR Beta short-read assay on an Illumina iSeq 100 was used to sequence cultures from other donors in the study.

Trimming takes 4 bases off V and 5 bases off J; junction bases not matched to a gene: 9. Via the germline V gene, CDR1 is KGHDR and CDR2 SFDVKD. The CDR3 runs 16 amino acids, cysteine and phenylalanine included. Kept here is only the CDR3 DNA, which spans 48 bases and is read in frame from base 1. Libraries were constructed by the immunoSEQ multiplex PCR assay. TCR beta CDR3 sequencing was performed on DNA from the cultured, isolated CD4+ T cells. In the paper's pipeline: Non-productive TCR sequences were removed, reads were trimmed to the CDR3 region, and CDR3s of at least 7 amino acids were retained. Antigen-specific clonotypes were identified using the MANAFEST web app by comparison of expansion in peptide wells against reference cultures. To be called positive, a clone needed expansion at FDR<0.05 compared with the reference and with all other wells, an odds ratio greater than 5, and a frequency greater than 0.1% in two replicate wells. Cross-reactive clonotypes were defined as significantly expanded in SARS-CoV-2 spike wells and in at least one common cold coronavirus spike condition. CDR3 similarity was assessed by Levenshtein distance using the stringdist R package, and unrooted trees were constructed with ape in R 3.6.1. TCRdb obtained this table from immuneACCESS and retained in-frame rearrangements with V and J assigned. These tables miss some clones; where compared with another copy, unresolved V genes account for less than half of the shortfall, and the remainder is unexplained. That table is the source of V, J and clone size, and D and trimming were worked out from the DNA. In all, the sample holds about 48,000 clones, and around 70% of those were seen once. The ten most abundant clones make up more than 13% of the sample.

In the ViraFEST assay, PBMC were stimulated with viral peptide pools, and antigen-specific CD4+ T cell clonotypes were then identified by expansion using TCR sequencing. After about 9 days of culture, CD4+ T cells were isolated with the EasySep CD4+ T cell isolation kit. Participants received two doses of either the BNT162b2 or the mRNA-1273 mRNA SARS-CoV-2 vaccine. Healthy vaccine recipients had no prior SARS-CoV-2 infection, confirmed by negative nucleocapsid antibodies before and after vaccination. Each well held under 2.5 million PBMC cultured in IMDM containing around 5.1% human AB serum, roughly 9.6 IU/ml IL-2 and gentamicin, along with roughly 10 ug/ml peptides. On days 3 and 7, half of the culture medium was replaced with fresh IL-2-containing medium. Unless otherwise noted, each peptide stimulation condition was cultured in triplicate wells. Using Ficoll-Paque Plus gradient centrifugation, PBMC were separated from whole blood and then either used fresh or cryopreserved at -140C. Overlapping peptide pools spanned the spike proteins of SARS-CoV-2 and the common cold coronaviruses HCoV-NL63, HCoV-OC43 and HCoV-229E. The QIAamp micro DNA kit was used to extract genomic DNA from the cultured CD4+ T cells.

Overall study results and their limits: The study was limited by a small number of convalescent patients and lacked early post-infection timepoints. Both infection-induced and vaccine-induced clones contracted markedly at late post-vaccination timepoints, which is consistent with waning T cell responses. In healthy vaccine recipients, vaccine-induced clones were almost all SARS-CoV-2 mono-reactive, with only 1 of 255 being cross-reactive with common cold coronaviruses.

On this clone itself: The antigen it binds to is not known. No qualities accompany the bases; no much larger clone lies one base away.

Sequences were derived from CD4+ T cells from PBMCs cultured with HCoV-OC43 spike peptides, sampled after COVID-19 vaccination. The intended sense of this specimen's cell subset or site label: HCoV-OC43 spike overlapping peptide pool stimulation. The V gene is TRBV24-1 and the J gene is TRBJ2-2; TRBD2 matches 7 bases in the middle. This sequence originates from a human donor who received a COVID-19 vaccine. CDR3 reads: CATSDPGLVGTGELFF. The nucleotide sequence reads as follows: TGTGCCACCAGTGACCCTGGACTAGTTGGTACCGGGGAGCTGTTTTTT.